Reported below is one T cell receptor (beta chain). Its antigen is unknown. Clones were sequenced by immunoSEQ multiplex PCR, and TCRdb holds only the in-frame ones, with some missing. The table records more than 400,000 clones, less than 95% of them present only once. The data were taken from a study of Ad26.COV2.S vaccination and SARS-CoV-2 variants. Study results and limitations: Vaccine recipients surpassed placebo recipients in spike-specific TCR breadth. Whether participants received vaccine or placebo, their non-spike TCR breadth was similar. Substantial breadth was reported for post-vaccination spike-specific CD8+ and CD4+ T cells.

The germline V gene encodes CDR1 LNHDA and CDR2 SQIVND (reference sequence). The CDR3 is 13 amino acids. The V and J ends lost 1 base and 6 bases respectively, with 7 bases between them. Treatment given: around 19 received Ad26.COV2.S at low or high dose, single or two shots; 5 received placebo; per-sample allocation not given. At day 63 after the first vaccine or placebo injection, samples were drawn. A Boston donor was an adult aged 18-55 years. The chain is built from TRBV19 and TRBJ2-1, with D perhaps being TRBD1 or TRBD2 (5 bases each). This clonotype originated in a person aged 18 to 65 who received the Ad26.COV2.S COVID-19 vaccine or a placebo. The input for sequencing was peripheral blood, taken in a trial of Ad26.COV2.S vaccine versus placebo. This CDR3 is CASSIAGSNEQFF. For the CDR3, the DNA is TGTGCCAGTAGTATAGCAGGGAGCAATGAGCAGTTCTTC.